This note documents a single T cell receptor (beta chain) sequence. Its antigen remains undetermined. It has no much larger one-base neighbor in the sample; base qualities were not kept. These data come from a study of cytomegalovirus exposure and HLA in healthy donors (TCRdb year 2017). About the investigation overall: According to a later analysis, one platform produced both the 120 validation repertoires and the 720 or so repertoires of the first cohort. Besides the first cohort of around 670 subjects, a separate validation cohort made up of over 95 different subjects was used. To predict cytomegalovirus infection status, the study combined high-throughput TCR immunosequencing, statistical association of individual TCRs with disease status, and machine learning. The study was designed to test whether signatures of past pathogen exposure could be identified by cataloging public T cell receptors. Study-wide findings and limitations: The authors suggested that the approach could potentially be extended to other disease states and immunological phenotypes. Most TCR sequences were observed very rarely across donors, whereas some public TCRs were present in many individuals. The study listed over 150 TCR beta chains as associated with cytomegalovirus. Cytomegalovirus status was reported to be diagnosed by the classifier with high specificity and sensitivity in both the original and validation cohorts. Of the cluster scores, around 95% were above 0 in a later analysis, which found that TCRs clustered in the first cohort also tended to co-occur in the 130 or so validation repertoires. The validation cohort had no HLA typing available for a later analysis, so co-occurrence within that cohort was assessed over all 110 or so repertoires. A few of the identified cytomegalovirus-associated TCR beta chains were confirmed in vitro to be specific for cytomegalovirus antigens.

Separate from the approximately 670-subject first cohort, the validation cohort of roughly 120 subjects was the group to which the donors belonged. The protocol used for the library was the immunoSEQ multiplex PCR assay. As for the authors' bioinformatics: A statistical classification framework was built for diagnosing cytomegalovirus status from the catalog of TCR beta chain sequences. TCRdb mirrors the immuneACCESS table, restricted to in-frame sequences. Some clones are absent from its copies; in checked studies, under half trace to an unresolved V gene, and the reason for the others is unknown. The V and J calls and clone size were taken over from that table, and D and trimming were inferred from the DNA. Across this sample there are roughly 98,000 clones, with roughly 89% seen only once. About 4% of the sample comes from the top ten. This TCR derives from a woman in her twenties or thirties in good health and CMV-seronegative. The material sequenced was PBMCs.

This receptor carries the CDR3 CASSEFNGHLAKNIQYF. The bases read TGTGCCAGCAGTGAGTTCAATGGGCACCTAGCCAAAAACATTCAGTACTTC. The rearrangement combines TRBV2 with TRBJ2-4; the D gene is unclear. There are 17 amino acids in the CDR3, from cysteine to phenylalanine inclusive. Kept here is only the CDR3 DNA, which spans 51 bases and is read in frame from base 1. The germline V gene specifies SNHLY as CDR1 and FYNNEI as CDR2. Trimming costs V 3 bases and J 0 bases, and their ends lie 15 bases apart.